The T cell receptor beta chain described here comes from a study of Graves' ophthalmopathy and Graves' hyperthyroidism. TCR beta CDR3 amplification used RNA transcripts. HTBI-primed first-round RT-PCR preceded second-round multiplex PCR. Each CDR3 protein gets one entry after TCRdb re-called the multiplex PCR reads with MiXCR. The sample lists about 1.1 million distinct CDR3 sequences, less than 45% seen once, with 11% in the top ten. Study-level results: Its predictions of ophthalmopathy progression gave the model 60% to 71% sensitivity and roughly 76% specificity.

V was trimmed by 2 bases and J by 3 bases, leaving 8 bases between them. The germline CDR1 and CDR2 sequences are SGHTA and FQGTGA. The CDR3 length is 13 residues. This clonotype was seen at least ten times. The antigen remains undetermined. Sample: peripheral blood or thyroid tissue (not recorded which). The source is an adult man with Graves' hyperthyroidism. J is TRBJ2-7 and V is TRBV7-3; D is undetermined. The CDR3 sequence is CASSLAVNYEQYF. CDR3 coding DNA: TGTGCCAGCAGCTTAGCCGTAAACTACGAGCAGTACTTC. Full variable domain (missing parts from reference TRBV7-3 and TRBJ2-7): GAGVSQTPSNKVTEKGKYVELRCDPISGHTALYWYRQSLGQGPEFLIYFQGTGAADDSGLPNDRFFAVRPEGSVSTLKIQRTERGDSAVYLCASSLAVNYEQYFGPGTRLTVT.